This TCR beta chain stems from a study of cytomegalovirus exposure and HLA in healthy donors (dated by TCRdb to about 2017). For the study in its entirety: In an earlier analysis of around 540 of the donors, 250 to 300 Gb of sequence data and 100 million or so unique TCR beta sequences from about 190 million T cells were reported. The number of typed donors differed by locus: about 629-640 for A, B, C, DRB1 and DQB1; 522 for DQA1; about 600 for DPA1; and about 450 for DPB1. An earlier analysis of around 640 of the donors used high-throughput TCR beta sequencing to judge whether each TCR beta V gene segment behaved as functional or pseudogenic. Along with the approximately 700-subject first cohort, a separate validation cohort of over a hundred different subjects was used. In a later genetic analysis, genome-wide SNP genotypes for about 65% of the roughly 700 donors were used, and that subset was treated as a discovery cohort. All discovery cohort repertoires had been generated on a single sequencing platform. A later analysis re-analyzed previously published TCR beta repertoires from 650 to 800 donors and added high-resolution HLA genotyping to study TCR occurrence patterns. The T cell repertoires of around 730 subjects were profiled by immunosequencing and related to cytomegalovirus serostatus. Approximately 330 gigabases of sequencing data and around 88 million unique TCR sequences made up an early release that covered 500 to 650 HLA-typed donors. Because of strong linkage in the cohort, roughly five DR-DQ haplotypes were treated as single units for association and clustering. Both class I and class II loci were covered by HLA typing, at four-digit resolution. In the later analysis, no new phenotypic data were used to find candidate immune exposures; instead, reliance was placed on TCR beta sequences and their occurrence across donors. Among under 450 genotyped donors of the cohort, an average of approximately 240,000 unique TCR beta nucleotide sequences were sequenced per donor, about a sixth of them non-productive. Alongside the repertoire data, information on donor age, sex, ethnicity and CMV serostatus was compiled. The study was designed to test whether signatures of past pathogen exposure could be identified by cataloging public T cell receptors. Of the 300 to 450 genotyped donors, less than 90% were placed in the genetic ancestry cluster associated with self-reported Caucasian donors. The study combined high-throughput TCR immunosequencing, statistical association of individual TCRs with disease status, and machine learning to predict cytomegalovirus infection status.

The germline V gene gives CDR1 as MDHEN and CDR2 as SYDVKM. The CDR3 contains 14 residues, cysteine and phenylalanine counted. Left in the record is the CDR3 DNA by itself, 42 bases read in frame from the first base. V lost 3 bases and J lost 8 bases; the stretch between them is 13 bases long. Study-wide findings and limitations: In a later analysis, most CMV-associated TCR beta chains were found to appear HLA-restricted, with HLA associations seemingly driven largely by CMV exposure. Most TCR sequences were seen in very few donors, while some public TCRs were found in many individuals. In a later analysis, TCR association rates were found to vary across HLA loci, with the most associated TCRs seen for DRB1 alleles and the fewest for HLA-C alleles. Some IMGT-functional V segments, including TRBV6-2 and TRBV6-3, could not be distinguished by the 87-base-pair reads and were therefore excluded. According to the authors, the approach could potentially be generalized to other disease states and immunological phenotypes. At a false discovery rate of 0.05, a later analysis linked 15,000 to 20,000 TCR beta sequences to specific HLA alleles. When HLA alleles, especially DR and DQ, strongly co-occurred, TCR associations were difficult to assign to individual alleles. The cohort was sequenced for TCR beta chains only, and without alpha or paired-chain data the features that could be detected were limited. In an earlier analysis of around 600 of the donors, most TCR beta V segments appeared in productive rearrangements about 87% or about 30% of the time, broadly matching IMGT annotations. The earlier analysis of a few hundred of the donors excluded some 15 rarely observed V segments, including chromosome 9 orphons, because counts were too low. The classifier was reported to diagnose cytomegalovirus status with high specificity and sensitivity in both the original cohort and the validation cohort. According to a later analysis, parvovirus B19, influenza, CMV and Epstein-Barr virus appeared linked to several top co-occurrence clusters. A few of the identified cytomegalovirus-associated TCR beta chains were confirmed in vitro to be specific for cytomegalovirus antigens. Linkage disequilibrium might explain the correlated functional status among segregating V segments, but an unknown experimental factor could not be excluded. A later analysis found that HLA-associated TCR beta chains were more clonally expanded and had lower generation probabilities than equally common non-associated chains. In the study, 150 to 200 TCR beta chains were listed as associated with cytomegalovirus. A further reported finding was that TCR beta sequences accurately predicted the HLA-A and HLA-B alleles for most subjects in the first cohort. The presence/absence analyses assumed that sequencing depth was roughly uniform across donors, and that assumption may not be true. According to a later genetic analysis, donors in an Asian-associated ancestry cluster had fewer N-insertions in productive TCRs than the approximately 610-donor mean. A cluster of highly shared sequence variants was judged likely to represent a technical artifact of the sequencing pipeline. Because some donors lacked HLA typing at each locus, the association tests relied only on the typed subset. In a later genetic analysis, a missense DCLRE1C variant was associated with V-gene and J-gene trimming of TCR beta chains, and the association was replicated in an independent cohort. CMV serostatus was the only immune exposure information available for the cohort.

Library preparation used the immunoSEQ multiplex PCR assay. For the multiplex PCR, a mixture combining 60 forward primers for TCR Vbeta segments and 13 reverse primers for TCR Jbeta segments was used. The CDR3 region of rearranged TCR beta genes was amplified from genomic DNA with a multiplex PCR assay. The Illumina HiSeq System was used to sequence the amplified TCR beta libraries as 87-base-pair reads. Processing in the source paper ran as follows. A later analysis tallied about 77 million unique TCR beta chains across the 600 to 700 repertoires, and approximately 11 million of those chains were shared by two or more donors. A nearest-neighbor algorithm error-corrected the raw reads and collapsed the reads into unique sequences, merging closely related sequences to remove PCR and sequencing errors. Alignment of CDR3 sequences to IMGT reference sequences was used to assign V, D and J gene segments. Each retained sequence needed at least a six-nucleotide match to both a V gene segment and a J gene segment. A rearrangement counted as productive if the CDR3 had no stop codons and remained in frame with V and J, and every other rearrangement counted as non-productive. Following IMGT convention, CDR3 was defined as the stretch from the second conserved V-encoded cysteine up to the conserved J-encoded phenylalanine. In an earlier analysis of 550 to 650 of the donors, sequences lacking an unambiguous match to a single V gene segment were excluded. In an earlier analysis of some 590 of the donors, V segments were called functional above 56.7% productive rearrangements and were called segregating when the between-donor standard deviation exceeded 5%. To diagnose cytomegalovirus status from the catalog of TCR beta chain sequences, a statistical classification framework was built. A later analysis assigned V and J genes by comparing TCR nucleotide sequences with IMGT/GENE-DB human TR gene sequences. Using the TCRdist pipeline, a later analysis assigned CDR3 sequences along with most-parsimonious VDJ recombination scenarios. A later analysis defined each TCR beta chain by its CDR3 amino acid sequence plus V-gene family, and excluded reads lacking a unique V-gene family. As a way to deal with suspected cross-contamination and a sequencing artifact, a later analysis dropped more than 500 nucleotide sequences that were highly shared and had low generation probability. For each public chain, a later analysis derived a clonal expansion index from normalized ranks of inferred template counts within each repertoire. Generation probabilities in a later analysis came from a VDJ recombination model fitted to out-of-frame rearrangements, and those results were checked against IGoR. In a later analysis, TCR-TCR, TCR-HLA and TCR-CMV co-occurrence was scored with hypergeometric tests, and a repertoire-size bias correction was applied to TCR pairs. In a later analysis, false discovery rates were estimated by permuting HLA or CMV assignments 20 times. In a later analysis, co-occurring TCRs were grouped using DBSCAN, and TCRdist sequence similarity was added for clustering within HLA-allele-positive subsets. Repertoires with fewer than 30,000 or more than 120,000 public chains were left out of co-occurrence clustering, as were five repertoires with anomalous nucleotide sharing. The table was pulled from immuneACCESS by TCRdb, which kept in-frame rearrangements only. Such tables lose some clones; where checked, under half of the loss comes from unresolved V genes, and the rest has no known cause. V, J and clone size reflect that table, while D and trimming were determined from the DNA. Present in this sample are around 130,000 clones, around 65% of which were seen just once. The ten largest clones represent over 1.5% of the sample.

The cohort comprised 710 or so healthy bone marrow donors. All cohort members were sampled while nominally healthy, although unrecorded immune exposures were likely present. The donor tested CMV seronegative and was one of the 352 seronegative cohort members. A peripheral blood sample was provided by each donor, and peripheral blood mononuclear cells were used for TCR beta sequencing. The Qiagen DNeasy Blood Extraction Kit was used to extract genomic DNA from the blood cell samples. Note on this clone: It has no known antigen specificity. Within one base of it there is no much larger clone, and no base qualities were kept.

The TCR originated in a male donor in good health and CMV-seronegative. The rearranged chain carries TRBV28 and TRBJ1-4, and the D gene may be TRBD1, 5 bases matching. The specimen was PBMCs. CDR3 region: CASSFAGRDEKLFF. The DNA sequence is TGTGCCAGCAGTTTTGCCGGGCGGGACGAAAAACTGTTTTTT. Reference TRBV28 and TRBJ1-4 genes cover what lies past the CDR3, so the full variable domain is DVKVTQSSRYLVKRTGEKVFLECVQDMDHENMFWYRQDPGLGLRLIYFSYDVKMKEKGDIPEGYSVSREKKERFSLILESASTNQTSMYLCASSFAGRDEKLFFGSGTQLSVL.